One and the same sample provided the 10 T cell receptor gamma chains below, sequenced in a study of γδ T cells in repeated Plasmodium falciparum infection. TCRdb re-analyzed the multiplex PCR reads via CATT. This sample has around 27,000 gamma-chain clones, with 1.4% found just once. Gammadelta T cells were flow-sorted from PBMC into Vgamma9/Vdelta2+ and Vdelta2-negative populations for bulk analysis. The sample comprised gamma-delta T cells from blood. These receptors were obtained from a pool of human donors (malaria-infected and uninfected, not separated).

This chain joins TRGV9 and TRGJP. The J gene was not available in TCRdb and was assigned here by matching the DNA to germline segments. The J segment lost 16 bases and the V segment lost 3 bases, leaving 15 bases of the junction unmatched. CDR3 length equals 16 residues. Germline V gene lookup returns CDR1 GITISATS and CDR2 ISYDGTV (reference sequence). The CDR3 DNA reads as TGTGCCTTGTGGGAGAGCGGGAGTTGGGCAAAAAAAATCAAGGTATTT. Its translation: CALWESGSWAKKIKVF.

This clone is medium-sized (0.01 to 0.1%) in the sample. This CDR3 is CALWANREHTMGSELGKKIKVF. The CDR3 DNA sequence: TGTGCCTTGTGGGCTAACCGGGAGCATACCATGGGATCCGAGTTGGGCAAAAAAATCAAGGTATTT. V and J are TRGV9 and TRGJP. With V trimmed by 5 bases and J by 7 bases, 26 bases remained unmatched. This CDR3 is built from 22 residues. CDR1 is GITISATS, CDR2 ISYDGTV, per germline (reference sequence).

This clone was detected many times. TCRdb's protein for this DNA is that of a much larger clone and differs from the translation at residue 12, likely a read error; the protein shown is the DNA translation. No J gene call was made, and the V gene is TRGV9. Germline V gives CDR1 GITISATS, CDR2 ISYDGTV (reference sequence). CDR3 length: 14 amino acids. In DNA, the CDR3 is TGTGCCTTGTGGGAGGGGGAGAATTATTATAAGGAACTCTTT. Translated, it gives CALWEGENYYKELF.

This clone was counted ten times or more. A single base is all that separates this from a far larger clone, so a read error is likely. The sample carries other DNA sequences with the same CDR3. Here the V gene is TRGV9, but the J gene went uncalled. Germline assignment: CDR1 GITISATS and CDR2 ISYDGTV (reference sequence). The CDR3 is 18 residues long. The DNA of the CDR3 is TGTGCCTTGTGGGAGGTGCAGTCTACGAGTTTGGGCAAAAAAATCAAGGTGTTT. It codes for CALWEVQSTSLGKKIKVF.

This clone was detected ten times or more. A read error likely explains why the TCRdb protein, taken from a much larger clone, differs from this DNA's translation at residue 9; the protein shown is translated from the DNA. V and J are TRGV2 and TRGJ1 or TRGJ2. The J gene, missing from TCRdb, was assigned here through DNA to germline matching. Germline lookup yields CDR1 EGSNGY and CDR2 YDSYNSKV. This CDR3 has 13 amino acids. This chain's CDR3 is CATWDGNYHKKLF. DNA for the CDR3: TGTGCCACCTGGGACGGGAATTATCATAAGAAACTCTTT.

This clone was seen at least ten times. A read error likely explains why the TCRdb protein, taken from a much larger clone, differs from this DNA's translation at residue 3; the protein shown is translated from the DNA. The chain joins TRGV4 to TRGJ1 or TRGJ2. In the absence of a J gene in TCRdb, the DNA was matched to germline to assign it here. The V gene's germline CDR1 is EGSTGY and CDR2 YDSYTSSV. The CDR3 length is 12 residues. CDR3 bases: TGTGCCGCCTGGGATGTCGCCCTTAAGAAACTCTTT. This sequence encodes CAAWDVALKKLF.

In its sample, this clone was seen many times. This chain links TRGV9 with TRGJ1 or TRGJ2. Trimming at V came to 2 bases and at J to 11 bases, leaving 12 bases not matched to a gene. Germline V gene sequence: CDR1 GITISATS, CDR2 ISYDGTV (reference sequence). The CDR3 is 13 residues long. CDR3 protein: CALWEAGRREKLF. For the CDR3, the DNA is TGTGCCTTGTGGGAGGCGGGCCGGAGAGAGAAACTCTTT.

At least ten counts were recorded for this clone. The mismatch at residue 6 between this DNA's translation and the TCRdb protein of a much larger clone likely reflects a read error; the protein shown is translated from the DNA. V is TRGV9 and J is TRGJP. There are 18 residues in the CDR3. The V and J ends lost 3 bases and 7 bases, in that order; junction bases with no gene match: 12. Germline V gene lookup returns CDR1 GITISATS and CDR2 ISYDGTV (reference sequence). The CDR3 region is CALWESYAGELGKKIKVF. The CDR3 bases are TGTGCCTTGTGGGAGAGCTACGCGGGGGAGTTGGGCAAAAAAATCAAGGTATTT.

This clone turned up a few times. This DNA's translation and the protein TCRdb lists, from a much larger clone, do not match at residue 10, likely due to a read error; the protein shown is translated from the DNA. The CDR3 sequence is CALWEITHKELF. The DNA for the CDR3 is TGTGCCTTGTGGGAGATAACTCATAAGGAACTCTTT. No J gene was assigned, while the V gene was called as TRGV9. The CDR3 consists of 12 residues. Germline CDR1 is GITISATS and CDR2 is ISYDGTV (reference sequence).

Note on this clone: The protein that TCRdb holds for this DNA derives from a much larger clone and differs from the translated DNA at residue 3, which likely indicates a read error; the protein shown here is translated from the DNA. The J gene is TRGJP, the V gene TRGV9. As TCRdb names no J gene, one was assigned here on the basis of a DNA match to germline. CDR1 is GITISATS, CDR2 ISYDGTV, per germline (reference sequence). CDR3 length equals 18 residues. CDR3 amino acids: CASWEASDEELGKKIKVF. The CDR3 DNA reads TGTGCCTCGTGGGAGGCATCCGACGAAGAGTTGGGCAAAAAAATCAAGGTATTT.